This TCR beta chain came from a study of T cell clones after liver transplantation. This CDR3 spans 13 amino acids. Germline CDR1 reads MNHEY; CDR2 reads SMNVEV (reference sequence). V was cut by 8 bases and J by 3 bases, with 14 bases left in between. Sequencing used immunoSEQ multiplex PCR; TCRdb keeps in-frame clones, though not all of them. The repertoire holds about 70,000 clones, with over 70% as singletons. This chain links TRBV27 with TRBJ2-7; D is ambiguous. The sample here was CD4+ T cells from blood, taken 12 months after liver transplant. The TCR originated in a human patient who received a liver transplant. Some T cells may be supplied by the graft donor. DNA of the CDR3: TGTGCCAGCTCAACACATCGGTACTACGAGCAGTACTTC. Translation: CASSTHRYYEQYF.